These T cell receptor beta chains were read from a single sample in a study of regulatory T cells in long-lasting Graves disease. MiXCR, run by TCRdb on the multiplex PCR reads, gives a single entry per CDR3 protein. Here the sample spans hundreds of thousands of distinct CDR3 sequences, around 20% being singletons. Specimen: peripheral blood mononuclear cells (PBMCs), collected when the disease was refractory, from a patient treated with antithyroid drugs. All receptors derive from a female donor with Graves disease. The CDR3 runs from the conserved cysteine through the conserved F or W. A D gene is named only where the DNA matches it firmly.

TRBV2 . CASIQDTQYF
TRBV7-3 . CASSPGTTFLETQYF
TRBV6-2/TRBV6-3 . CASILAGGGQPQHF
TRBV12-3/TRBV12-4 TRBD1 CASSLAGTGNRKETQYF
TRBV4-1 . CASSQASSRADTQYF
TRBV28 . CASRDEGQPQHF
TRBV11-2 . CASSTGPDKDYEQYF
TRBV6-1 TRBD1 CASSRQDRGGYGYTF
TRBV2 . CASSAISQYEQYF
TRBV28 . CASSSEGNEQYF
TRBV6-2/TRBV6-3 . CASSTSTRPGDNYGYTF